This TCR beta chain was recorded in a study of T cell responses to AZD1222 COVID-19 vaccine. Study observations and caveats: Every sample of the repertoires postdated the peak T cell response. Reports indicate that nearly half of spike-specific TCRs are directed at unmutated variant regions.

Produced via immunoSEQ multiplex PCR; TCRdb's table is partial and in-frame only. The sample shows some 120,000 clones, 85% to 90% of them seen only once. The CDR3 is 13 residues long. V was trimmed by 6 bases and J by 5 bases, leaving 13 bases between them. Germline-derived CDR1 and CDR2 are SNHLY and FYNNEI. As concerns this clone: Its antigen is not known.

This receptor was obtained from an adult in good health. This sequence joins TRBV2 and TRBJ2-5, with D perhaps being TRBD1 or TRBD2 (6 bases each). The material sequenced was peripheral blood, taken on day 0 of AZD1222 vaccination. Here the CDR3 reads CASRVGGSETQYF. The CDR3, as DNA: TGTGCCAGCAGAGTAGGGGGGTCGGAGACCCAGTACTTC.